These 5 T cell receptor beta chains originate from one sample sequenced in a study of Ad26.COV2.S vaccination and SARS-CoV-2 variants (dated by TCRdb to 2020 to 2022). The sample's treatment or condition label is to be understood as: some 19 received Ad26.COV2.S at low or high dose, single or two shots; about five received placebo; per-sample allocation not given. For vaccine and placebo recipients, repertoires were sequenced using samples collected on day 63 after the first injection. Library preparation was by the immunoSEQ multiplex PCR assay. TCRdb re-hosts the immuneACCESS table, in-frame sequences only. Its copies lack some clones; in the studies checked, an unresolved V gene accounts for under half of them, and the cause for the rest is not known. The sample table holds about 350,000 clones, of which 70% to 90% were seen once. The ten biggest clones cover 3% to 4% of the sample. Material: peripheral blood, obtained in a trial of Ad26.COV2.S vaccine versus placebo. The origin of the receptors is a person between 18 and 65 years old who received the Ad26.COV2.S COVID-19 vaccine or a placebo.

The chain combines TRBV12-5 with TRBJ1-2; a possible D gene is TRBD1 (5 bases). Trimming cost V 3 bases and J 7 bases, with 9 bases left between them. CDR3 length: 12 amino acids. Germline CDR1 is LGHNT and CDR2 is FRNRAP. CDR3 in DNA: TGTGCTAGTGGTTTCTCAGGGACTGGCTACACCTTC. This codes for CASGFSGTGYTF.

The rearrangement links TRBV7-9 to TRBJ2-7, with D possibly being TRBD2 (5 bases). Trimming took off 2 bases at V and 3 bases at J, with 8 bases between the two ends. From germline, CDR1 is SEHNR and CDR2 FQNEAQ (reference sequence). The CDR3 spans 13 residues. This chain's CDR3 is CASSLWAGYEQYF. In DNA form, the CDR3 reads TGTGCCAGCAGCTTATGGGCGGGCTACGAGCAGTACTTC.

This clone turned up a few times. The chain joins TRBV11-3 to TRBJ2-1; D is ambiguous. CDR1 SGHNT and CDR2 YENEEA come from the germline V gene. V dropped 5 bases and J dropped 4 bases, with 12 bases sitting between them. This CDR3 comprises 14 residues. The CDR3 DNA sequence: TGTGCCAGCAGCGAATTTGGTGAATACAATGAGCAGTTCTTC. Protein: CASSEFGEYNEQFF. The whole variable domain, filled in from reference TRBV11-3 and TRBJ2-1, reads EAGVVQSPRYKIIEKKQPVAFWCNPISGHNTLYWYLQNLGQGPELLIRYENEEAVDDSQLPKDRFSAERLKGVDSTLKIQPAELGDSAVYLCASSEFGEYNEQFFGPGTRLTVL.

The chain has TRBV6-5 and TRBJ2-7, with D unresolved. The CDR3 loop spans 14 amino acids. Germline V CDR1 and CDR2: MNHEY, SVGAGI. V was cut by 4 bases and J by 6 bases, with 16 bases left in between. The CDR3 nucleotides read TGTGCCAGCAGTTCCCCCAACGATCCTCCCGAGCAGTACTTC. Its protein product is CASSSPNDPPEQYF.

The chain couples TRBV4-2 to TRBJ2-3, with 12 bases fitting TRBD2. This CDR3 region has 16 residues. Germline CDR1 LGHNA, CDR2 YNFKEQ. J gave up 10 bases and V 1 base, and 9 bases lay outside the gene matches. In DNA form, the CDR3 reads TGTGCCAGCAGCCAAGGACTAGCGGGGGCCCAAAAGCCGCAGTATTTT. Amino acids: CASSQGLAGAQKPQYF.